Listed here are 15 T cell receptor beta chains from one sample, sequenced in a study of PD-1 blockade in classical Hodgkin lymphoma. Sequenced by immunoSEQ multiplex PCR; TCRdb stores in-frame clones only, minus some. The sample includes roughly 9,000 clones, roughly four fifths of them seen just once. Time point described: cycle 4 day 1 (C4D1), after more than five weeks of nivolumab. Every patient was affected by relapse after autologous stem cell transplantation, while exposure to brentuximab vedotin was not uniform. Magnetic negative selection purified CD4+ T cells from thawed PBMCs. The sequencing used CD4+ T cells from blood, collected before the fourth cycle of nivolumab. These receptors all stem from a human donor with classical Hodgkin lymphoma.

The chain uses TRBV28 and TRBJ2-3, with D perhaps matching TRBD1 or TRBD2 (5 bases each). Germline CDR1 reads MDHEN; CDR2 reads SYDVKM. Trimming left V 0 bases short and J 6 bases short, with 16 bases between. The CDR3 is made up of 16 amino acids. CDR3: CASSLWGVTADDTQYF. CDR3 bases: TGTGCCAGCAGTTTATGGGGGGTGACAGCTGACGATACGCAGTATTTT.

V usage is TRBV27 and J usage is TRBJ2-1; 12 nucleotides match TRBD2. V trimming: 3 bases; J trimming: 7 bases; junction bases outside the gene matches: 7. Germline V gene lookup returns CDR1 MNHEY and CDR2 SMNVEV (reference sequence). This CDR3 has 16 amino acids. CDR3 DNA sequence: TGTGCCAGCAGTTTTCTAGCGGGGGGGCCAGGAAATGAGCAGTTCTTC. Translating gives CASSFLAGGPGNEQFF.

The J gene is TRBJ2-5, the V gene TRBV25-1, with a possible D match to TRBD1 (6 bases). Germline loops: CDR1 MGHDK, CDR2 SYGVNS. The ends were cut back, 2 bases at V and 5 bases at J, with 15 bases in the middle. This CDR3 contains 15 residues. The DNA for the CDR3 is TGTGCCAGCAGTGAACACAGGGCGGCTTCTGAGACCCAGTACTTC. Translation gives CASSEHRAASETQYF.

The rearrangement joins TRBV6-1 to TRBJ1-1; TRBD1 aligns across 9 bases. CDR1 and CDR2 from the germline V gene are MNHNS and SASEGT. V gave up 8 bases and J gave up 4 bases; unmatched junction bases: 8. CDR3 length: 14 amino acids. The CDR3 DNA reads TGTGCCAGCTACAAACAGGGGGCGATCACTGAAGCTTTCTTT. Its translation is CASYKQGAITEAFF.

The V gene is TRBV6-5, the J gene TRBJ1-2; 8 bases map to TRBD1. With V trimmed by 0 bases and J by 4 bases, 4 bases remained unmatched. This CDR3 has 15 residues. Germline CDR1 is MNHEY and CDR2 is SVGAGI. CDR3 in DNA: TGTGCCAGCAGTTACTCCCCCGGGACAGGCTATGGCTACACCTTC. Its translation is CASSYSPGTGYGYTF.

The rearrangement uses TRBV5-4 and TRBJ1-3; tentative D call: TRBD1 (5 bases). The V end was cut by 4 bases, the J end by 4 bases, with 15 bases between. Germline assignment: CDR1 SGHNT and CDR2 YYREEE (reference sequence). The CDR3 sequence is 15 residues long. The CDR3 region is CASSARDGSGNTIYF. CDR3 nucleotides: TGTGCCAGCAGCGCCCGGGACGGATCCGGAAACACCATATATTTT.

This chain uses TRBV9 with TRBJ2-3; TRBD2 matches at 9 bases. This CDR3 spans 15 amino acids. Per the germline V gene, CDR1 is SGDLS and CDR2 is YYNGEE. V lost 2 bases, J lost 3 bases, and 4 bases stayed unmatched. CDR3 protein: CASSVAGGQTDTQYF. DNA of the CDR3: TGTGCCAGCAGCGTGGCGGGGGGGCAAACAGATACGCAGTATTTT.

The J gene is TRBJ1-1, the V gene TRBV28; a weak D match, TRBD1 (6 bases). The length of the CDR3 is 15 residues. The germline gives CDR1 MDHEN, CDR2 SYDVKM. V was trimmed by 4 bases and J by 0 bases, leaving 12 bases between them. The CDR3 is CASSSRQELNTEAFF. The CDR3 DNA is TGTGCCAGCAGTTCGCGACAGGAGTTGAACACTGAAGCTTTCTTT.

This clone was detected a few times. The CDR3 DNA sequence: TGTGCCAGCAGCTTATCAACCGCAGAAGAGACCCAGTACTTC. This encodes CASSLSTAEETQYF. The gene calls are TRBV7-2 and TRBJ2-5; no firm D call. Germline V gene lookup returns CDR1 SGHTA and CDR2 FQGNSA. The germline V and J ends were trimmed by 2 bases and 3 bases, with 10 bases remaining between them. CDR3 length: 14 amino acids.

This clone appeared a single time. This chain uses TRBV5-1 with TRBJ1-1; D is undetermined. Germline CDR1 SGHRS, CDR2 YFSETQ. V lost 2 bases, J lost 1 base, and 9 bases lay in between. This CDR3 contains 14 residues. CDR3 sequence reads: CASSFDGGNTEAFF. In DNA form, the CDR3 reads TGCGCCAGCAGCTTCGATGGCGGGAACACTGAAGCTTTCTTT. The full variable domain, rest sourced from reference TRBV5-1 and TRBJ1-1, is KAGVTQTPRYLIKTRGQQVTLSCSPISGHRSVSWYQQTPGQGLQFLFEYFSETQRNKGNFPGRFSGRQFSNSRSEMNVSTLELGDSALYLCASSFDGGNTEAFFGQGTRLTVV.

V is TRBV6-7 and J is TRBJ1-5; no clear D gene. TRBV6-7 is an open reading frame, and its role is uncertain. With 1 base removed from V and 3 bases from J, the gap between germline ends came to 16 bases. The CDR3 totals 17 residues. DNA for the CDR3: TGTGCCAGCAGTTACTTCTCGGGCAGAGGCGACAATCAGCCCCAGCATTTT. This sequence encodes CASSYFSGRGDNQPQHF.

The chain has TRBV5-1 and TRBJ2-3; TRBD2 agrees at 9 bases. The CDR3 loop spans 17 amino acids. V trimming: 1 base; J trimming: 6 bases; junction bases outside the gene matches: 12. Germline V gene data show CDR1 as SGHRS and CDR2 as YFSETQ. The CDR3 DNA reads TGCGCCAGCAGCTTGTCGGTAGCGGGGGAAAGGTGGGATACGCAGTATTTT. Protein product: CASSLSVAGERWDTQYF.

J is TRBJ2-1 and V is TRBV4-3; maybe TRBD2 (7 bases). The CDR3 runs to 16 residues. Per germline, CDR1 LGHNA and CDR2 YSLEER. The V end was cut by 0 bases, the J end by 2 bases, with 11 bases between. The CDR3 loop reads CASSQDGGAPYNEQFF. The CDR3 DNA follows: TGCGCCAGCAGCCAAGATGGGGGGGCCCCCTACAATGAGCAGTTCTTC.

The genes are TRBV19 and TRBJ2-2, with D perhaps matching TRBD1 or TRBD2 (5 bases each). Germline V gene data show CDR1 as LNHDA and CDR2 as SQIVND (reference sequence). V was cut by 3 bases and J by 7 bases, with 12 bases left in between. The CDR3 has 14 amino acids. CDR3 DNA sequence: TGTGCCAGTAGTATTGAGGGGCTCGTCGGGGAGCTGTTTTTT. It translates to CASSIEGLVGELFF.

This clone came up a few times. The chain has TRBV7-9 and TRBJ2-2; D ambiguous. V dropped 5 bases and J dropped 5 bases, with 6 bases sitting between them. The germline V gene encodes CDR1 SEHNR and CDR2 FQNEAQ (reference sequence). This CDR3 is 12 amino acids long. In DNA, the CDR3 is TGTGCCAGCAGCCTACCGACCGGGGAGCTGTTTTTT. Translation: CASSLPTGELFF.